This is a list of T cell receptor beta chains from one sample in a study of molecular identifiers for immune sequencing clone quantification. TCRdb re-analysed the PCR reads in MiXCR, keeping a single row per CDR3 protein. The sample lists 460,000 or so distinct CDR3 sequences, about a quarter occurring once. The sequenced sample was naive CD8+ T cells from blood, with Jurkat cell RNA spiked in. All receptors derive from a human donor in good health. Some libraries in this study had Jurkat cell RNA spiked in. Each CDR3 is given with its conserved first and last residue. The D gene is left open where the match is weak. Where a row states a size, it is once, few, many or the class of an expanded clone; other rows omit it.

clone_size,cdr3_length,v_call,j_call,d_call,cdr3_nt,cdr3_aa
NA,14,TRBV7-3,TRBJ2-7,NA,TGTGCCAGCAGCCCACAGGGTACCTTCTACGCGCAGTACTTC,CASSPQGTFYAQYF
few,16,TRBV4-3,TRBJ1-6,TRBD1,TGCGCCAGCAGCCAAGATGACAGGGGATTAGGTTCACCCCTCCACTTT,CASSQDDRGLGSPLHF
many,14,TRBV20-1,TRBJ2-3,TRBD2,TGCAGTGCTAGGACTAGCGCGTACACAGATACGCAGTATTTT,CSARTSAYTDTQYF
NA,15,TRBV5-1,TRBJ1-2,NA,TGCGCCAGCAGCTTCTACAGGGCCGATGCCTATGGCTACACCTTC,CASSFYRADAYGYTF
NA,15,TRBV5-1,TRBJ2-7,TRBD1,TGCGCCAGCAGCCCACGACAGGGGGCTATCTACGAGCAGTACTTC,CASSPRQGAIYEQYF
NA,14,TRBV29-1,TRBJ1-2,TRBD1,TGCGGCGTTTACCCCCGGGACAGCTTCTATGGCTACACCTTC,CGVYPRDSFYGYTF
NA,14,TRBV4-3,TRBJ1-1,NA,TGCGCCAGCAGCCAAACAGACAGCGGCGCTGAAGCTTTCTTT,CASSQTDSGAEAFF
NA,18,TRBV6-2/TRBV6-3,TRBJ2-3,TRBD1,TGTGCCAGCAGTTTGGAATTCGGGGCAGGGGGACCGACAGATACGCAGTATTTT,CASSLEFGAGGPTDTQYF
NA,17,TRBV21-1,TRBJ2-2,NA,TGTGCCAGCAGCCCCTTCCGACAGCGCGCGTACACCGGGGAGCTGTTTTTT,CASSPFRQRAYTGELFF
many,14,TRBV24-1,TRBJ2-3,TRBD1,TGTGCCACCAGTGATTTGACAGGGGAAAATACGCAGTATTTT,CATSDLTGENTQYF
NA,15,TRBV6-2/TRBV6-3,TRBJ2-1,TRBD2,TGTGCCAGCACCGCCGGGGCGGGAGGGCCGTATGAGCAGTTCTTC,CASTAGAGGPYEQFF
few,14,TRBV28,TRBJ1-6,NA,TGTGCCAGACCCCCTCGGAGAAGGGGTTCACCCCTCCACTTT,CARPPRRRGSPLHF
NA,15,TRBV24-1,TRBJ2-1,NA,TGTGCCACCAGTGATTCAGGGGTTTCAAACAATGAGCAGTTCTTC,CATSDSGVSNNEQFF
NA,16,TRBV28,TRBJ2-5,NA,TGTGCCAGCTCCGGACTCCTCGAAGCACTACAAGAGACCCAGTACTTC,CASSGLLEALQETQYF
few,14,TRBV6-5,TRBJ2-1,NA,TGTGCCAGCAGTTATTATCCACAGGGCGATGAGCAGTTCTTC,CASSYYPQGDEQFF
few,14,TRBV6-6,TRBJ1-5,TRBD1,TGTGCCAGCACCCCGGACAGGGCCTATCAGCCCCAGCATTTT,CASTPDRAYQPQHF
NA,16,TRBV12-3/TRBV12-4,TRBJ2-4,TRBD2,TGTGCCAGCAGCCCGGCTAGCGGGGGCCTCGGAGACATTCGGTACTTC,CASSPASGGLGDIRYF
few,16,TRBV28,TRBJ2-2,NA,TGTGCCAGCAGTTTAGGGGGACAAACAAACACCGGGGAGCTGTTTTTT,CASSLGGQTNTGELFF
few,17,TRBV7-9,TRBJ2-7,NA,TGTGCCAGCAGCTTAGAGTGGTCAGGGGAAAGCTCCTACGAGCAGTACTTC,CASSLEWSGESSYEQYF
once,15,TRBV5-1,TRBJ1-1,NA,TGCGCCGGCAGCTCGGAACCGCTTATGAACACTGAAGCTTTCTTT,CAGSSEPLMNTEAFF
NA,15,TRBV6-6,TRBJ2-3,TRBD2,TGTGCCAGCAGTCGACCAGCGGGGGTCACAGATACGCAGTATTTT,CASSRPAGVTDTQYF
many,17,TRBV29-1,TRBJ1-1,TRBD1,TGCAGCGTTGACCCAGGGGGAGTGGGTGCAATGAACACTGAAGCTTTCTTT,CSVDPGGVGAMNTEAFF
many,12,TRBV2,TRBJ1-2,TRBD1,TGTGCCAGAACCGGGACAGCCGATGGATCCACCTTC,CARTGTADGSTF
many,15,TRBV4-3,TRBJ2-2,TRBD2,TGCGCCAGCAGCCCCACTAGCGTGGGCACCGGGGAGCTGTTTTTT,CASSPTSVGTGELFF
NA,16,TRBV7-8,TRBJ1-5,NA,TGTGCCAGCCGCCCTTTTCCACCCGGGGCAAATCAGCCCCAGCATTTT,CASRPFPPGANQPQHF
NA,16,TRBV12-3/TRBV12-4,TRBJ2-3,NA,TGTGCCAGCAGTCATTCTTCTGGGGGCGGCGCAGATACGCAGTATTTT,CASSHSSGGGADTQYF
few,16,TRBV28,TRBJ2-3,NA,TGTGCCAGCAGCCCTACCGGCGGGCAGAGCACAGATACGCAGTATTTT,CASSPTGGQSTDTQYF
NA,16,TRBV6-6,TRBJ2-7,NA,TGTGCCAGCAGTTACGGCTTAGGGGTGAGCTCCTACGAGCAGTACTTC,CASSYGLGVSSYEQYF
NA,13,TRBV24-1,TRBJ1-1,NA,TGTGCCACCAGTGATGCCCTGAACACTGAAGCTTTCTTT,CATSDALNTEAFF
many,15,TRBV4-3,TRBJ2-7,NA,TGCGCCAGCAGCCAAGATCGTTCCGGCTCCTACGAGCAGTACTTC,CASSQDRSGSYEQYF
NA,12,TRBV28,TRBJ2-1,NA,TGTGCCAGCAGACCCGGTCCCGATGAGCAGTTCTTC,CASRPGPDEQFF
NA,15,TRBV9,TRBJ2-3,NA,TGTGCCAGCAGCCCAACCTGGGGAGGCACAGATACGCAGTATTTT,CASSPTWGGTDTQYF
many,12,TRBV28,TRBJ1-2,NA,TGTGCCAGCAGTCCAACGTACTATGGCTACACCTTC,CASSPTYYGYTF
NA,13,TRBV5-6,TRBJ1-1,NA,TGTGCCAGCAGCTTGGTCCAGCGCACTGAAGCTTTCTTT,CASSLVQRTEAFF
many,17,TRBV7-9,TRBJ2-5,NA,TGTGCCAGCAGCCCACGGACCGGGACCGAGCCACAAGAGACCCAGTACTTC,CASSPRTGTEPQETQYF
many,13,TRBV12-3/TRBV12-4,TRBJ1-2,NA,TGTGCCAGCAGCCCGACAGAGAACTATGGCTACACCTTC,CASSPTENYGYTF
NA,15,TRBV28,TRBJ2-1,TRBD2,TGTGCCAGCAGTTTCCTAGCGGGAGTGGAGAATGAGCAGTTCTTC,CASSFLAGVENEQFF
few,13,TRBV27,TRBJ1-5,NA,TGTGCCAGCAGTGTCTTGGCCTTCGAGCCCCAGCATTTT,CASSVLAFEPQHF
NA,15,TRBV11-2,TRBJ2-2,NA,TGTGCCAGCAGCTTAATGACCGCAGGGTCCGGGGAGCTGTTTTTT,CASSLMTAGSGELFF
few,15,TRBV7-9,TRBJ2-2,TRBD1,TGTGCCAGCAGCTCGACAGGGGGAGAAACCGGGGAGCTGTTTTTT,CASSSTGGETGELFF
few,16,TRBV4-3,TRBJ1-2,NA,TGCGCCAGCAGCCAAGATACGGTAGCAGCTAACTATGGCTACACCTTC,CASSQDTVAANYGYTF
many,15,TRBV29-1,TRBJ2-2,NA,TGCAGCGTTGAAGATACGGTGGGGCCTACCGGGGAGCTGTTTTTT,CSVEDTVGPTGELFF
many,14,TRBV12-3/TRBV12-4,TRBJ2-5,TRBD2,TGTGCCAGCAGGGGACTAGCGCCGCAAGAGACCCAGTACTTC,CASRGLAPQETQYF
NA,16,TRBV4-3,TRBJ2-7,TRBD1,TGCGCCAGCAGCCAAGATCGGGGACAGAACTCCTACGAGCAGTACTTC,CASSQDRGQNSYEQYF
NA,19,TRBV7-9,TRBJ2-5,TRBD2,TGTGCCAGCAGCAAGGGACTAGCGGGGGGACACAAGGCCCAAGAGACCCAGTACTTC,CASSKGLAGGHKAQETQYF
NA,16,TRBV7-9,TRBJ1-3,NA,TGTGCCAGCAGCTCTCCGGGCACCACCTCTGGAAACACCATATATTTT,CASSSPGTTSGNTIYF
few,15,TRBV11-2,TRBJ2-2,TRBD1,TGTGCCAGCAGCTTGGACAGGGGTTTGCCCGGGGAGCTGTTTTTT,CASSLDRGLPGELFF
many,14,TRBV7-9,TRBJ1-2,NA,TGTGCCAGCAGCTTAGTTGCGACAGCCTATGGCTACACCTTC,CASSLVATAYGYTF
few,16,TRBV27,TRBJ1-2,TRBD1,TGTGCCAGCAGTTCGGACGGGACAGGGGGTTACTATGGCTACACCTTC,CASSSDGTGGYYGYTF
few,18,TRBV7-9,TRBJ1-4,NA,TGTGCCAGCAGCGCACCCGGGACCCGCGGACTGAGTAATGAAAAACTGTTTTTT,CASSAPGTRGLSNEKLFF
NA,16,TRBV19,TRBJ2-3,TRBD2,TGTGCCAGTCAGACTAGCGGGGGAGCAAGCACAGATACGCAGTATTTT,CASQTSGGASTDTQYF
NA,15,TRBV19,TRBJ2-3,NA,TGTGCCAGTAGTATTTGGGGGTCTAGCACAGATACGCAGTATTTT,CASSIWGSSTDTQYF
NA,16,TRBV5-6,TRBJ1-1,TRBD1,TGTGCCAGCAGCTTAATAGAACAGGGGGGAATTACTGAAGCTTTCTTT,CASSLIEQGGITEAFF
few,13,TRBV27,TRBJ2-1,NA,TGTGCCAGCAGCCCCGGGACATTGAGGGAGCAGTTCTTC,CASSPGTLREQFF
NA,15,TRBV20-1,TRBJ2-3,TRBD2,TGCAGTGCCGTCTCATCTAGCGGCTACACAGATACGCAGTATTTT,CSAVSSSGYTDTQYF